This T cell receptor (beta chain) was documented in a study of CD8 T cells in Susac syndrome. This CDR3 comprises 16 residues. V was pared by 6 bases and J by 3 bases, with 17 bases between. Germline V gene sequence: CDR1 MDHEN, CDR2 SYDVKM. With random hexamers, reverse transcription was performed on roughly 0.5 to 1 ug of RNA. TCR beta CDR3 was amplified by immunoSEQ multiplex PCR. This amplification extended across 54 Vbeta and 13 Jbeta segments. One entry per CDR3 protein results from TCRdb running MiXCR on the immunoSEQ multiplex PCR reads. The repertoire holds approximately 150,000 distinct CDR3 sequences, with approximately 94% as singletons.

The origin of this receptor is a human donor with Susac syndrome. The chain employs TRBV28 and TRBJ2-2, with D maybe TRBD2 (5 bases). Sequenced input: CD4+ T cells from PBMCs. DNA of the CDR3: TGTGCCAGCAGACGGACTGGCGGCGTGGACACCGGGGAGCTGTTTTTT. Its protein product is CASRRTGGVDTGELFF.